The TCR beta chain under discussion was sequenced for a study of blood T cell repertoires in COVID-19. Study details: Sites across the United States, Italy and Spain contributed samples from acute and convalescent COVID-19. Sample material is recorded as cDNA or gDNA derived from T cells, B-cell-depleted T cells, or PBMCs.

As originally analysed: Amplifying reference gene primers gave estimates of nucleated cell counts. TCRdb's table, derived via immunoSEQ multiplex PCR, lists solely in-frame clones and lacks some. D and trimming come from the DNA, and the V and J calls and clone size come from that table. The data contain under 75,000 clones, 88% of them singletons. V was clipped by 4 bases and J by 4 bases, with 16 bases between them. The CDR3 contains 16 residues. Germline-derived CDR1 and CDR2 are SGHDN and FVKESK. The chain couples TRBV14 to TRBJ2-2; possible D gene TRBD1, 6 bases. The sequence was obtained from a man between 45 and 60 years old with active COVID-19. The sequencing sample was made of peripheral blood. CDR3: CASSPGASTVTGELFF. CDR3 DNA sequence: TGTGCCAGCAGCCCAGGGGCTAGTACGGTCACCGGGGAGCTGTTTTTT.